The 10 T cell receptor beta chains below were found in one sample sequenced in a study of blood T cell repertoires in COVID-19. This table comes from immunoSEQ multiplex PCR, and its TCRdb copy is limited to in-frame clones, with some not included. Of about 200,000 clones listed, 78% were seen once; the top ten hold 2.5% to 3.5%. Sequencing was done on a sample of peripheral blood. These receptors were collected from a woman of 80 years or more with active or convalescent COVID-19.

The chain has TRBV19 and TRBJ1-6; 9 bases map to TRBD1. The junction had 1 base not matched to a gene; V was cut back by 3 bases and J by 7 bases. The CDR3 contains 14 residues. Germline CDR1 is LNHDA and CDR2 is SQIVND (reference sequence). CDR3 loop: CASSITGGNSPLHF. CDR3 nucleotide sequence: TGTGCCAGTAGTATCACAGGGGGCAATTCACCCCTCCACTTT.

This clone was observed at least ten times. This sequence joins TRBV28 and TRBJ1-2; 8 nucleotides align to TRBD1. Germline lookup yields CDR1 MDHEN and CDR2 SYDVKM. This CDR3 is built from 14 residues. The V and J ends lost 4 bases and 2 bases, in that order; junction bases with no gene match: 3. CDR3 in amino acids: CASSYRGLNYGYTF. The DNA for the CDR3 is TGTGCCAGCAGTTACAGGGGGTTAAACTATGGCTACACCTTC.

The rearrangement uses TRBV12-3 or TRBV12-4 and TRBJ2-1; maybe TRBD2 (6 bases). V dropped 3 bases and J dropped 15 bases, with 18 bases sitting between them. The CDR3 extends over 13 amino acids. The CDR3 nucleotides read TGTGCCAGCAGTTTCGGCGGGACTCAAGACGGGTTCTTC. Translating it yields CASSFGGTQDGFF.

The chain links TRBV27 to TRBJ2-5; 11 positions match TRBD2. The CDR3 covers 16 residues. CDR1 is MNHEY, CDR2 SMNVEV, per germline (reference sequence). The trim removed 1 base at V and 2 bases at J, leaving 3 bases unmatched. For the CDR3, the DNA is TGTGCCAGCAGTTTATATAGCGGGGGGGATCAAGAGACCCAGTACTTC. This sequence encodes CASSLYSGGDQETQYF.

The V gene is TRBV28, the J gene TRBJ1-5; D remains unclear. The V gene's germline CDR1 is MDHEN and CDR2 SYDVKM. CDR3 length: 14 residues. The V end was cut by 5 bases, the J end by 1 base, with 9 bases between. DNA of the CDR3: TGTGCCAGCAGTCCTCATGCGAGCAATCAGCCCCAGCATTTT. Amino acids: CASSPHASNQPQHF. The variable domain in full, completed from reference TRBV28 and TRBJ1-5, reads DVKVTQSSRYLVKRTGEKVFLECVQDMDHENMFWYRQDPGLGLRLIYFSYDVKMKEKGDIPEGYSVSREKKERFSLILESASTNQTSMYLCASSPHASNQPQHFGDGTRLSIL.

The chain carries TRBV6-6 and TRBJ2-7, with 9 positions matching TRBD1. Germline values: CDR1 MNHNY, CDR2 SVGAGI (reference sequence). V dropped 8 bases and J dropped 1; count of bases not matched to a gene: 9. This CDR3 comprises 15 residues. CDR3 DNA: TGTGCCAGCTGCCCCACAGGGGGCTGTTCCTACGAGCAGTACTTC. This encodes CASCPTGGCSYEQYF.

V usage is TRBV28 and J usage is TRBJ1-1; D remains ambiguous. This CDR3 region has 16 residues. Deletions cut 4 bases from V and 2 bases from J, with 17 bases between. Germline V gives CDR1 MDHEN, CDR2 SYDVKM. CDR3 protein: CASSSPRAPSNTEAFF. CDR3 DNA sequence: TGTGCCAGCAGTTCTCCCCGGGCCCCTAGCAACACTGAAGCTTTCTTT.

The rearrangement links TRBV5-1 to TRBJ2-3; 7 positions agree with TRBD2. Germline-derived CDR1 and CDR2 are SGHRS and YFSETQ. Trimming at V came to 2 bases and at J to 3 bases, leaving 12 bases not matched to a gene. This CDR3 contains 17 residues. The CDR3 loop is CASSFSPVRGTTDTQYF. CDR3 DNA: TGCGCCAGCAGCTTCTCCCCCGTGCGGGGGACTACAGATACGCAGTATTTT.

This chain uses TRBV6-6 with TRBJ2-5, with 11 bases identical to TRBD1. V gave up 6 bases and J gave up 5 bases; unmatched junction bases: 8. The CDR3 contains 15 residues. CDR1 is MNHNY and CDR2 is SVGAGI in the germline V gene (reference sequence). CDR3 region: CASSTMGQGDETQYF. The DNA for the CDR3 is TGTGCCAGCAGCACCATGGGACAGGGGGACGAGACCCAGTACTTC.

The chain is built from TRBV29-1 and TRBJ2-5, with D perhaps matching TRBD2 (5 bases). Germline assignment: CDR1 SQVTM and CDR2 ANQGSEA. The length of the CDR3 is 13 residues. V lost 6 bases to trimming and J lost 4 bases, with 15 bases between them. This chain's CDR3 is CSVERGFRETQYF. The CDR3 DNA is TGCAGCGTCGAGCGCGGGTTCCGAGAGACCCAGTACTTC.